This TCR beta chain was found in a study of blood T cells in healthy people across ages (dated by TCRdb to about 2015). Concerning the study at large: Template switching captured roughly one uniquely barcoded TCR beta cDNA molecule per two T cells in model experiments. Age-related changes in TCR beta repertoire diversity were measured in the study by deep sequencing normalized with unique cDNA molecular identifiers. The donors were divided into four age groups: young (average about 16 years), middle-aged (about 40), aged (approximately 62) and long-lived (82). To avoid experimental bias, donors of different ages were spread randomly across the sequencing lanes. Using the same blood draw, the study looked at two additional independent replicas of 1 million unique cDNA reads for two donors, one aged 18 to 29 and the other aged 80 or older.

Points on this clonotype: This receptor's antigen is unknown. Base qualities are not provided; no much larger clone lies one nucleotide away.

Systemically healthy Caucasian individuals from Russia, about 38 in total and aged roughly 6 to 95 years, were included as donors. Approximately 9 milliliters of peripheral blood were collected from each donor into EDTA-treated Vacutainer tubes. Ficoll-Paque density-gradient centrifugation was used to isolate PBMCs, with at least 7 million obtained per sample. Total RNA, at least 6 micrograms per sample, was extracted from PBMCs with Trizol reagent. For every donor, an aliquot of PBMCs went through flow cytometry to measure the percentages of naive CD45RAhigh/CD27high T cells. Summary of the overall study and its limitations: As age increased, observed TCR beta diversity per million T cells dropped in a roughly linear way, and a significant reduction was already evident by age 40. Compared with the aged group, the long-lived group had more naive CD4+ T cells, fewer expanded clones and increased TCR diversity, a pattern suggesting age selection. The CMV infection status of donors was not known, potentially confounding age-related changes in expanded clonotypes. Estimates of total diversity based on one million sequenced T cells were regarded as lower bounds and as underestimates. Observed TCR beta diversity correlated strongly with the percentage of naive T cells measured by flow cytometry. Bulk unsorted PBMC profiling prevented conclusive comparison of naive and antigen-experienced compartments.

Library creation used 5' RACE. The run used an Illumina HiSeq 2500. A second PCR of roughly 6 to 11 cycles was run with a J-beta primer mix and a sample-barcoded 5' primer. A template-switch 5' adaptor carrying 12 random nucleotides introduced a unique molecular identifier onto each TCR beta cDNA molecule. At least 2.5 million CDR3-containing paired-end reads were obtained from each sample. First-strand cDNA synthesis was performed from all RNA using the Mint cDNA synthesis kit, with priming by a TRBC-specific oligonucleotide. All cDNA was treated with uracil-DNA glycosylase and then went through a first 18-cycle PCR with the universal primers M1SS and BC2_uni_R. In the authors' own workflow: For normalization, 1 million high-quality reads, each with a distinct molecular identifier, were randomly selected from each sample. Instead of being binned into consensus sequences, reads with shared molecular identifiers were discarded. MiTCR, set to a Q25 quality threshold and the strictest error-elimination algorithm, was used for CDR3 identification, clonotype clustering and error correction. A nonparametric unseen species model with Euler transformation was used to estimate a lower bound on total TCR beta diversity. The public reads were quality trimmed at Q25 with fastp and then assembled into clones with MiXCR by TCRdb, keeping productive beta chains. CDR3 protein sequences are deduplicated, and each keeps its most common genes and DNA. These V and J calls are TCRdb output, not the study's own analysis. In all, the sample holds approximately 770,000 distinct CDR3 sequences, and 58% of those were seen once. The ten biggest clones cover approximately 20% of the sample.

Relative to germline, V is missing 7 bases and J is missing 11 bases, with 13 bases of the junction outside any gene match. Per the germline V gene, MNHNS is the CDR1 and SASEGT is the CDR2. The CDR3 starts with the cysteine, ends with the phenylalanine, and has 14 residues. Only CDR3 DNA remains: 42 bases, in frame from the first base. The rearrangement combines TRBV6-1 with TRBJ2-5; TRBD1 lines up with 10 middle nucleotides. Sequenced material: blood. This TCR derives from a man in his thirties or forties in good health. The CDR3 is CASNRQGAHNEQYF. The nucleotide sequence reads TGTGCCAGCAATAGACAGGGGGCGCACAATGAGCAGTACTTC.